The clone carrying this T cell receptor (beta chain) was detected a few times. The antigen remains undetermined. This sample is part of a study of T-cell memory formation after mild COVID-19. Study-wide background: Clusters were largely donor specific. Overall study results and limits: Pre-infection memory showed some responding clones, and this suggested that cross-reactive memory joined. CD4+ contracting clones were found mainly in CM and EM, and CD8+ ones in EMRA. Later expanders leaned CD4+, whereas day 15 to 85 contracting clones were balanced CD4/CD8.

The CDR3 is 15 residues long. Per germline, CDR1 SGHTA and CDR2 FQGNSA. V was trimmed by 2 bases and J by 3 bases, leaving 12 bases between them. Via MiXCR, TCRdb re-called the 5' RACE reads, giving one row per CDR3 protein. The sample includes 200,000 to 250,000 distinct CDR3 sequences, approximately 15% of them seen just once. The clonotype was recovered from an adult woman who had mild COVID-19 (a few samples of this study predate the infection). Cell type and time point are not known. The J gene is TRBJ2-3, the V gene TRBV7-2; a possible D gene is TRBD1 (6 bases). Sequenced input: PBMCs or a T cell subset sorted from them (not recorded which). The CDR3 loop reads CASSLQGNPTDTQYF. In DNA, the CDR3 is TGTGCCAGCAGCTTACAGGGGAATCCGACAGATACGCAGTATTTT.